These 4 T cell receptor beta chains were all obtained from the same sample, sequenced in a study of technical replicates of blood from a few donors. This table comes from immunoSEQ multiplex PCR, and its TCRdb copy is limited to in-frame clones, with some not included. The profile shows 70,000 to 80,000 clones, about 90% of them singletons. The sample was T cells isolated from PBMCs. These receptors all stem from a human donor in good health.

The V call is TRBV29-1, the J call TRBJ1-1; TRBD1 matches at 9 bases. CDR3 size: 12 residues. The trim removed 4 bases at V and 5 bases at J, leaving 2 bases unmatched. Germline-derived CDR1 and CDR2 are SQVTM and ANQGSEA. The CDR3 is CSVGQGGTEAFF. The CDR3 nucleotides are TGCAGCGTTGGACAGGGGGGGACTGAAGCTTTCTTT. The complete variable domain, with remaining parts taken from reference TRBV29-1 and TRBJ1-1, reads SAVISQKPSRDICQRGTSLTIQCQVDSQVTMMFWYRQQPGQSLTLIATANQGSEATYESGFVIDKFPISRPNLTFSTLTVSNMSPEDSSIYLCSVGQGGTEAFFGQGTRLTVV.

The CDR3 protein is CAISGASRTSYEQYF. The CDR3 nucleotides read TGTGCCATCAGTGGCGCTAGCAGGACCTCATACGAGCAGTACTTC. The chain carries TRBV10-3 and TRBJ2-7, with D possibly matching TRBD2 (5 bases). Germline V gene data show CDR1 as ENHRY and CDR2 as SYGVKD. CDR3 size: 15 residues. The V end lost 4 bases, the J end lost 4 bases, and 17 bases lay between the germline ends.

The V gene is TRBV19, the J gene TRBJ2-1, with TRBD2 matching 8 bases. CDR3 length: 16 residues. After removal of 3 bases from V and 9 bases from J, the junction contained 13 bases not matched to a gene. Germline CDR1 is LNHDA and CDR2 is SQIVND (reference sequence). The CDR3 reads CASSISGSGSFSEQFF. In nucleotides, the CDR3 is TGTGCCAGTAGTATCTCCGGAAGCGGGAGTTTCAGTGAGCAGTTCTTC. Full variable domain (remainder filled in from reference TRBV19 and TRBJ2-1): DGGITQSPKYLFRKEGQNVTLSCEQNLNHDAMYWYRQDPGQGLRLIYYSQIVNDFQKGDIAEGYSVSREKKESFPLTVTSAQKNPTAFYLCASSISGSGSFSEQFFGPGTRLTVL.

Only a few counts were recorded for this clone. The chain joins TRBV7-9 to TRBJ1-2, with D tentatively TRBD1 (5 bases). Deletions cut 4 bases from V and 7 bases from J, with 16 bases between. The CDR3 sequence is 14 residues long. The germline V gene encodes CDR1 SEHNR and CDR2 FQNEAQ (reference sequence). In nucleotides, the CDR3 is TGTGCCAGCAGCTCCCCCGATAGGGGCGGTGGCTACACCTTC. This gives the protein CASSSPDRGGGYTF.